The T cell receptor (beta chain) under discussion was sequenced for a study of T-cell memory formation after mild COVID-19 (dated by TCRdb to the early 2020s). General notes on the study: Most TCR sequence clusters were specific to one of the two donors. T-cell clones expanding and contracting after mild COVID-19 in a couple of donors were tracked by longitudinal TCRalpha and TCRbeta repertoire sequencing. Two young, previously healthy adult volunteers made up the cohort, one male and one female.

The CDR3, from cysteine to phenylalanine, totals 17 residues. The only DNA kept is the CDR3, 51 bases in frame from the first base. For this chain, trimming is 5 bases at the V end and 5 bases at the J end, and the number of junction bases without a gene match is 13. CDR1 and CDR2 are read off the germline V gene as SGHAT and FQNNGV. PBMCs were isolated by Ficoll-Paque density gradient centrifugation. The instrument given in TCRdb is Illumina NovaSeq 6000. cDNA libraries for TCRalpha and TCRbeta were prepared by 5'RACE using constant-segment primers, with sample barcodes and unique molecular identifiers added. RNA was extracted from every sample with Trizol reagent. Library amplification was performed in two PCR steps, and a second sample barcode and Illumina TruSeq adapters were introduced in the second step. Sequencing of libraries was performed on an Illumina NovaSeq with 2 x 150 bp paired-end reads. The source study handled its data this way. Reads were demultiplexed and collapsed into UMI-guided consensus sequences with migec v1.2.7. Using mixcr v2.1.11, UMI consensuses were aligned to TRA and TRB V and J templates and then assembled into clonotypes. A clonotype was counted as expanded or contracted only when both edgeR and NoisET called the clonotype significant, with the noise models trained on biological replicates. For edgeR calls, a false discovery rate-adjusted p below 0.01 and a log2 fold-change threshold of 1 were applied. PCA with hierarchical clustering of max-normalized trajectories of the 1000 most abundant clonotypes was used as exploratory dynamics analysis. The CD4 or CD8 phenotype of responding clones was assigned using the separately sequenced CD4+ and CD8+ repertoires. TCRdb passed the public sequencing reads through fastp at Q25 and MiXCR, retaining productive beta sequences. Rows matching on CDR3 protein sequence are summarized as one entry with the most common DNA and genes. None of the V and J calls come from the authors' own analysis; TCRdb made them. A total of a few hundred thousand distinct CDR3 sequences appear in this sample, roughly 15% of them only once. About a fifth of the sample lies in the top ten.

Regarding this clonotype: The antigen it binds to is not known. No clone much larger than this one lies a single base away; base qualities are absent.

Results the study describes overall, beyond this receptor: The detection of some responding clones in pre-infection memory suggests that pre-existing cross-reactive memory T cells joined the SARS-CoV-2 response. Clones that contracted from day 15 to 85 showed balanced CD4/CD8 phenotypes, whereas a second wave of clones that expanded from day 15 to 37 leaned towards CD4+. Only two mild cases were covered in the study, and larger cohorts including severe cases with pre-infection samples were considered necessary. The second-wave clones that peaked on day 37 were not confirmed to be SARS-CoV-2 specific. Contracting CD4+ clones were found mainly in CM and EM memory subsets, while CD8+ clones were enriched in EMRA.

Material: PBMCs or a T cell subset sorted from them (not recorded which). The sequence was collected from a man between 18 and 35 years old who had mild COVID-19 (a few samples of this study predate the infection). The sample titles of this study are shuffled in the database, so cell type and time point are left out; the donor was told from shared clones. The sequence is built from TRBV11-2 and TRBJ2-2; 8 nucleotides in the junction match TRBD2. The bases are TGTGCCAGCAGCCGACTTAGGTCCGGGGGGGGAACCGGGGAGCTGTTTTTT. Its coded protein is CASSRLRSGGGTGELFF.